The clone carrying this T cell receptor (beta chain) has only a few counts. What it recognizes is unknown. The CDR3 sequence is 14 residues long. The germline V gene encodes CDR1 SQVTM and CDR2 ANQGSEA. The ends were cut back, 5 bases at V and 3 bases at J, with 14 bases in the middle. Next came a second PCR, run for 7 to 11 cycles, which used a sample-barcoded 5' primer along with a J-beta primer mix. MiXCR, applied by TCRdb to the 5' RACE reads, yields one record per CDR3 protein. The data hold some 1.1 million distinct CDR3 sequences, with roughly two fifths observed a single time. These data originate in a study of blood T cells in healthy people across ages. Overall study results and limits: Since the PBMCs were unsorted, naive and antigen-experienced cells could not be conclusively compared.

Donors each provided 7.5 to 10 milliliters of peripheral blood. Sequencing was done on a sample of blood. The source is a man aged 18-30 years in good health. V usage is TRBV29-1 and J usage is TRBJ1-5, with TRBD1 as a possible D gene (5 bases). The CDR3 DNA follows: TGCAGCGTTCAATCCGGGACCTTCAATCAGCCCCAGCATTTT. This translates into CSVQSGTFNQPQHF.